Each of the 8 T cell receptor beta chains below was sequenced from the same sample in a study of long-term antiretroviral therapy in people with HIV. The authors ran the immunoSEQ assay, v3.0, at survey level. Libraries were prepared by immunoSEQ multiplex PCR; TCRdb keeps only in-frame clonotypes and omits some of them. The data contain around 24,000 clones, around 76% of them singletons. The sample consisted of unsorted PBMCs, taken 0.5 years after starting antiretroviral therapy. The receptor source for this set is a woman aged 40 to 49 with HIV.

The V gene is TRBV5-5, the J gene TRBJ1-2; D gene ambiguous. The germline gives CDR1 SGHKS, CDR2 YYEKEE (reference sequence). V was cut by 3 bases and J by 3 bases, with 15 bases left in between. The CDR3 is 15 amino acids. The CDR3 nucleotides read TGTGCCAGCAGCTCCTTGGACGGGGAGTACTATGGCTACACCTTC. As protein: CASSSLDGEYYGYTF.

The gene calls are TRBV5-1 and TRBJ2-7, with 12 bases identical to TRBD2. The V gene's germline CDR1 is SGHRS and CDR2 YFSETQ. The CDR3 contains 14 residues. Losses at the gene ends were 3 bases for V and 4 bases for J; bases not matched to a gene: 2. The DNA of the CDR3 is TGCGCCAGCAGCTCCGGACTAGCGGGGTACGAGCAGTACTTC. The encoded protein is CASSSGLAGYEQYF. Using reference TRBV5-1 and TRBJ2-7 for the parts outside the CDR3, the full variable domain is KAGVTQTPRYLIKTRGQQVTLSCSPISGHRSVSWYQQTPGQGLQFLFEYFSETQRNKGNFPGRFSGRQFSNSRSEMNVSTLELGDSALYLCASSSGLAGYEQYFGPGTRLTVT.

This chain connects TRBV28 to TRBJ2-7; 7 bases agree with TRBD2. The trim removed 1 base at V and 2 bases at J, leaving 2 bases unmatched. This CDR3 comprises 14 residues. Germline V gene lookup returns CDR1 MDHEN and CDR2 SYDVKM. The CDR3 sequence: CASSLFGGTYEQYF. CDR3 sequence (DNA): TGTGCCAGCAGTTTATTCGGGGGGACCTACGAGCAGTACTTC.

The chain carries TRBV7-9 and TRBJ1-2, with 7 bases fitting TRBD1. The CDR3 has 12 amino acids. Germline V lookup: CDR1 SEHNR, CDR2 FQNEAQ (reference sequence). The CDR3 DNA sequence: TGTGGGGTCCGGGACAGTAACTATGGCTACACCTTC. Encoded protein: CGVRDSNYGYTF.

The chain links TRBV5-1 to TRBJ2-5, with 9 positions matching TRBD2. The CDR3 covers 15 residues. From germline, CDR1 is SGHRS and CDR2 YFSETQ. V lost 4 bases, J lost 6 bases, and 10 bases stayed unmatched. The CDR3 DNA reads TGCGCCAGCAGCGCAAGCGGGGGGTCCGAAAAGACCCAGTACTTC. This sequence encodes CASSASGGSEKTQYF.

J is TRBJ2-7 and V is TRBV29-1, with 9 bases that match TRBD1. The CDR3 spans 15 residues. The germline gives CDR1 SQVTM, CDR2 ANQGSEA. Trimming at V came to 3 bases and at J to 5 bases, leaving 11 bases not matched to a gene. This CDR3 reads CSVDGAGTGWDEQYF. The CDR3 DNA is TGCAGCGTTGATGGGGCCGGGACAGGGTGGGACGAGCAGTACTTC.

The V and J genes are TRBV30 and TRBJ2-7, with TRBD2 as a possible D gene (6 bases). Germline CDR1 reads GTSNPN; CDR2 reads SVGIG (reference sequence). There are 12 residues in the CDR3. Between the trimmed V and J ends, which lost 2 bases and 5 bases, there was a span of 10 bases. This CDR3 is CAWSPGGNEQYF. CDR3 in DNA: TGTGCCTGGAGTCCAGGAGGGAACGAGCAGTACTTC.

The chain carries TRBV5-4 and TRBJ1-4; tentative D call: TRBD1 (5 bases). In germline, CDR1 is SGHNT, CDR2 YYREEE (reference sequence). Trimming cost V 7 bases and J 0 bases, with 16 bases left between them. The CDR3 spans 16 residues. The CDR3 DNA reads as TGTGCCAGCTGGGACTCCGGAAGAGCAACTAATGAAAAACTGTTTTTT. It translates to CASWDSGRATNEKLFF.